These T cell receptor beta chains were read from a single sample in a study of T cell repertoires and HLA-DP antigens. The method was immunoSEQ multiplex PCR; TCRdb's version includes in-frame clones alone and lacks a portion of them. The sample records about 110,000 clones, around 93% being singletons. Antigen specificity for these receptors is unknown. Sequenced input: CD4+ T cells from PBMCs. Every receptor here comes from a woman under 30 in good health and CMV-seronegative. The CDR3 runs from the conserved cysteine through the conserved F or W. D genes are given only for firm matches. The listing skips clone size in some rows; elsewhere it reads once, few, many or a size class.

TRBJ1-1,TRBD1,TRBV7-9,few,TGTGCCAGCAGCCGGGACAGGCCTGAAGCTTTCTTT,CASSRDRPEAFF
TRBJ2-1,TRBD1,TRBV18,.,TGTGCCAGCTCAGACTTGGACAGGGTCCATGAGCAGTTCTTC,CASSDLDRVHEQFF
TRBJ1-3,.,TRBV28,.,TGTGCCAGCAGTTTAGGGGGGGCAGCCCTCTCTGGAAACACCATATATTTT,CASSLGGAALSGNTIYF
TRBJ2-4,.,TRBV30,.,TGTGCCTGGAGAGGGACAAAAAACATTCAGTACTTC,CAWRGTKNIQYF
TRBJ2-3,.,TRBV5-1,.,TGCGCCAGCAGCTTGGCCGGGACCTTGACAGATACGCAGTATTTT,CASSLAGTLTDTQYF
TRBJ2-3,.,TRBV6-5,.,TGTGCCAGCGGCCTTCCGGGGCATCAGGTCGGTACGCAGTATTTT,CASGLPGHQVGTQYF
TRBJ1-2,.,TRBV4-1,.,TGCGCCAGCAGGAAGATGGGAGGGGATCGGACCTATGGCTACACCTTC,CASRKMGGDRTYGYTF
TRBJ2-3,TRBD2,TRBV28,.,TGTGCCAGCAGTCGTACTAGCGGGAGGGGGGATACGCAGTATTTT,CASSRTSGRGDTQYF
TRBJ1-6,.,TRBV5-6,.,TGTGCCAGCAGCTTGGATTTCAATTCACCCCTCCACTTT,CASSLDFNSPLHF
TRBJ2-7,.,TRBV18,.,TGTGCCAGCTCACTGAGTTTAGACAGGACCGCCTACGAGCAGTACTTC,CASSLSLDRTAYEQYF
TRBJ1-2,TRBD1,TRBV5-4,once,TGTGCCAGCAGCTGGGGGGGACAGGGGGCGAGGGGCTACACCTTC,CASSWGGQGARGYTF
TRBJ1-2,.,TRBV7-2,.,TGTGCCAGCAGCGAGGGGATTTTCTATGGCTACACCTTC,CASSEGIFYGYTF
TRBJ1-2,.,TRBV28,.,TGTGCCAGCAGTTCTATTGTGACCGGGACCGAGAGGGGCTACACCTTC,CASSSIVTGTERGYTF
TRBJ2-5,.,TRBV11-2,.,TGTGCCAGCAGCTTAGGCCGGGGAGAGACCCAGTACTTC,CASSLGRGETQYF
TRBJ1-6,TRBD1,TRBV7-9,.,TGTGCCAGCGTTCGACAGGGATTGTTTTCACCCCTCCACTTT,CASVRQGLFSPLHF
TRBJ2-3,TRBD2,TRBV12-5,.,TGTGCTAGTGGTCGCGGGACTAGCGGGGGGGTGGATACGCAGTATTTT,CASGRGTSGGVDTQYF
TRBJ2-5,.,TRBV18,.,TGTGCCAGCTCACCAGACGGGTTATTGGAGACCCAGTACTTC,CASSPDGLLETQYF
TRBJ2-1,TRBD1,TRBV19,.,TGTGCCAGTTCGACAGGGGGCGGTTGGGTCGGGTTCTTC,CASSTGGGWVGFF
TRBJ2-5,.,TRBV4-2,.,TGTGCCAGCAGCCAACATGACCCGCTGGGACCTGCCGTGCCTTTTCGAAAGACCCAGTACTTC,CASSQHDPLGPAVPFRKTQYF
TRBJ2-7,.,TRBV11-2,.,TGTGCCAGCAGCTCGCCCCCGCGGGGGCTCGACGAGCAGTACTTC,CASSSPPRGLDEQYF
TRBJ2-5,TRBD1,TRBV2,.,TGTGCCAGCAGTGAAGGGCAGGGGGCTAACAGAGAGACCCAGTACTTC,CASSEGQGANRETQYF
TRBJ1-2,.,TRBV6-6,.,TGTGCCAGCAGCGACAGCACCTATGGCTACACCTTC,CASSDSTYGYTF
TRBJ1-2,.,TRBV4-1,.,TGCGCCAGCAGCCACCCGAATGGCTACACCTTC,CASSHPNGYTF
TRBJ2-2,TRBD2,TRBV5-6,.,TGTGCCAGCAGCTTGAAGCGGGGGGTCACCGGGGAGCTGTTTTTT,CASSLKRGVTGELFF
TRBJ1-4,.,TRBV6-5,.,TGTGCCAGCAGTTACTCAAGGGGACGTAGAGAAAAACTGTTTTTT,CASSYSRGRREKLFF
TRBJ2-2,.,TRBV9,.,TGTGCCAGCAGCGTAGAAGGGGTCACCGGGGAGCTGTTTTTT,CASSVEGVTGELFF
TRBJ2-1,.,TRBV9,.,TGTGCCAGCAGCGCACCCCCCGGGGCGGGGAGCTCCTACAATGAGCAGTTCTTC,CASSAPPGAGSSYNEQFF
TRBJ1-5,TRBD1,TRBV4-1,once,TGCGCCAGCAGCCAAGATATGGGACAGGGAGAGGGGCCCCAGCATTTT,CASSQDMGQGEGPQHF
TRBJ2-3,.,TRBV14,.,TGTGCCAGCAGCCAGGGGTTTAGGACAGGCACAGATACGCAGTATTTT,CASSQGFRTGTDTQYF
TRBJ1-2,TRBD1,TRBV30,.,TGTGCCCGGGGGACAGGGTACAACTATGGCTACACCTTC,CARGTGYNYGYTF
TRBJ1-1,.,TRBV11-3,.,TGTGCCAGCCCTCTACAGGTCTCTGAAGCTTTCTTT,CASPLQVSEAFF
TRBJ2-5,TRBD2,TRBV5-6,.,TGTGCCAGCAGCTATAGCGGGGGGGCCTTGGAGACCCAGTACTTC,CASSYSGGALETQYF
TRBJ1-1,.,TRBV6-5,.,TGTGCCAGCAGCCGTCGGGAGAACACTGAAGCTTTCTTT,CASSRRENTEAFF
TRBJ1-2,.,TRBV4-1,.,TGCGCCAGCAGCCAAGTGGTAGTTCCGCACTATGGCTACACCTTC,CASSQVVVPHYGYTF
TRBJ2-1,TRBD2,TRBV2,.,TGTGCCAGCAGTGCCGGGACTAGCGGCTACAATGAGCAGTTCTTC,CASSAGTSGYNEQFF
TRBJ2-4,.,TRBV15,.,TGTGCCACCAGCAGACGGCAGTTTGGCATTCAGTACTTC,CATSRRQFGIQYF
TRBJ1-6,.,TRBV30,.,TGTGCCTGGAGTCAAAGCCCGGGCCACAATTCACCCCTCCACTTT,CAWSQSPGHNSPLHF
TRBJ2-2,TRBD1,TRBV5-1,.,TGCGCCAGCAGCTGGGACAGGGGGACTAACACCGGGGAGCTGTTTTTT,CASSWDRGTNTGELFF
TRBJ1-2,.,TRBV18,.,TGTGCCAGCTCACTCAATGTTGAGTGGAACTATGGCTACACCTTC,CASSLNVEWNYGYTF
TRBJ2-2,TRBD2,TRBV6-4,once,TGTGCCAGCGGCAGACTAGCGGGGGGACTCGCGAACACCGGGGAGCTGTTTTTT,CASGRLAGGLANTGELFF
TRBJ2-7,.,TRBV28,.,TGTGCCGTTGGGGCGGTAAAGACCTACGAGCAGTACTTC,CAVGAVKTYEQYF
TRBJ2-7,.,TRBV7-3,.,TGTGCCAGCAGCTTAAACGGAAACCAGCAGTACTTC,CASSLNGNQQYF
TRBJ1-2,.,TRBV2,.,TGTGCCAGCAGTGAAACAGGGAGATATGGCTACACCTTC,CASSETGRYGYTF
TRBJ1-2,.,TRBV5-6,.,TGTGCCAGCAGCTTCCAACGGGGTGACTACACCTTC,CASSFQRGDYTF
TRBJ1-5,TRBD1,TRBV6-1,.,TGTGCCAGCAGGGGACAGGGAGTGGGCAATCAGCCCCAGCATTTT,CASRGQGVGNQPQHF
TRBJ2-1,TRBD2,TRBV19,.,TGTGCCAGCACGATAGCGGGACCTAGGAATGAGCAGTTCTTC,CASTIAGPRNEQFF
TRBJ2-3,TRBD2,TRBV4-2,.,TGTGCCAGCAGCCAAGAACGTCCTAGCGGGAGGATTACCAGCACAGATACGCAGTATTTT,CASSQERPSGRITSTDTQYF
TRBJ1-2,.,TRBV28,.,TGTGCCAGCAGCTCTCCCGGACAGTTTAACTATGGCTACACCTTC,CASSSPGQFNYGYTF
TRBJ1-1,.,TRBV7-3,few,TGTGCCAGCAGCACTGGGAGGGGGACTGAAGCTTTCTTT,CASSTGRGTEAFF
TRBJ2-5,TRBD1,TRBV10-3,.,TGTGCCATCAGTTCCGGGACAGAAGAGACCCAGTACTTC,CAISSGTEETQYF
TRBJ1-4,.,TRBV18,.,TGTGCCAGCTCAGATGTCGGTCTCGCTAATGAAAAACTGTTTTTT,CASSDVGLANEKLFF
TRBJ2-3,.,TRBV11-1,.,TGTGCCAGCAGCTTAGCGTTGGCGGCGGGCTCAGATACGCAGTATTTT,CASSLALAAGSDTQYF
TRBJ2-5,TRBD2,TRBV27,.,TGTGCCAGCAGTCGACTAGCGGGGGCCATCCAAGAGACCCAGTACTTC,CASSRLAGAIQETQYF
TRBJ2-3,.,TRBV9,.,TGTGCCAGCAGCGTAGGTCAGGGGCGAAGCACAGATACGCAGTATTTT,CASSVGQGRSTDTQYF